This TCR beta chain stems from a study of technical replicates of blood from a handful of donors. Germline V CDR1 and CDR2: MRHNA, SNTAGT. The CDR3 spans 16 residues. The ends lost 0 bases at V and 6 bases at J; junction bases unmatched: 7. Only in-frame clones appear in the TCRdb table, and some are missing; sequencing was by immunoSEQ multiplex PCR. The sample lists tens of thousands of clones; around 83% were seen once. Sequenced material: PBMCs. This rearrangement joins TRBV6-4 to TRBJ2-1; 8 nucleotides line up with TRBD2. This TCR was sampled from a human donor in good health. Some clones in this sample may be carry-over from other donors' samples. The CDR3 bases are TGTGCCAGCAGTGACTCGGGGCTAGCGGGTCCCAATGAGCAGTTCTTC. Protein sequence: CASSDSGLAGPNEQFF.